These T cell receptor beta chains were read from a single sample in a study of T cell changes during pregnancy in multiple sclerosis. TCRdb keeps only in-frame clones here, not all; method: immunoSEQ multiplex PCR. The profile shows approximately 74,000 clones, around 85% of them singletons. The specimen was peripheral blood, collected before pregnancy. These receptors were collected from a female donor with multiple sclerosis, enrolled in a pregnancy study. The CDR3 runs from the conserved cysteine through the conserved F or W. A D gene is named only where the DNA matches it firmly. Where a row states a size, it is once, few, many or the class of an expanded clone; other rows omit it.

D gene,V gene,J gene,clone size,CDR3 protein,CDR3 DNA
TRBD1,TRBV30,TRBJ2-7,NA,CAWSEGTGSSYEQYF,TGTGCCTGGAGTGAAGGGACAGGTAGCTCCTACGAGCAGTACTTC
NA,TRBV5-1,TRBJ1-1,NA,CASSLAMGAPDEAFF,TGCGCCAGCAGCTTGGCAATGGGGGCTCCGGATGAAGCTTTCTTT
TRBD1,TRBV29-1,TRBJ1-2,NA,CSVARDRENGYTF,TGCAGCGTTGCCCGGGACAGGGAAAATGGCTACACCTTC
NA,TRBV10-2,TRBJ2-5,NA,CASRGGGRETQYF,TGCGCCAGCAGGGGGGGTGGAAGAGAGACCCAGTACTTC
NA,TRBV19,TRBJ1-2,once,CASSTPGGNGYTF,TGTGCCAGTAGTACCCCGGGAGGGAATGGCTACACCTTC
NA,TRBV9,TRBJ2-3,NA,CASSVNTDTQYF,TGTGCCAGCAGCGTCAACACAGATACGCAGTATTTT
TRBD2,TRBV9,TRBJ2-5,NA,CASSPFPGTSGETQYF,TGTGCCAGCAGCCCCTTTCCCGGGACTAGCGGGGAGACCCAGTACTTC
NA,TRBV7-7,TRBJ1-1,NA,CASSLVSQGRTEAFF,TGTGCCAGCAGCTTAGTGAGTCAGGGGCGAACTGAAGCTTTCTTT
NA,TRBV4-2,TRBJ2-7,once,CASNTLGGGISYEQYF,TGTGCCAGCAACACCCTGGGTGGCGGGATATCCTACGAGCAGTACTTC
NA,TRBV6-1,TRBJ1-1,NA,CASRGAAVEAFF,TGTGCCAGCAGGGGGGCGGCCGTTGAAGCTTTCTTT
NA,TRBV2,TRBJ1-2,NA,CASSERGISPGYTF,TGTGCCAGCAGTGAAAGGGGCATATCCCCCGGCTACACCTTC
TRBD2,TRBV14,TRBJ2-2,NA,CASSQDKRGLFTGELFF,TGTGCCAGCAGCCAAGATAAGCGGGGGTTATTTACCGGGGAGCTGTTTTTT
TRBD1,TRBV2,TRBJ1-2,NA,CASRAGTGATYGYTF,TGTGCCAGCAGGGCCGGGACAGGGGCTACCTATGGCTACACCTTC
TRBD1,TRBV4-2,TRBJ1-1,few,CASSQVPDRGAFF,TGTGCCAGCAGCCAGGTACCCGACAGGGGAGCTTTCTTT
NA,TRBV5-1,TRBJ1-4,NA,CASSPGTREKLFF,TGCGCCAGCAGTCCCGGGACACGTGAAAAACTGTTTTTT
NA,TRBV15,TRBJ1-4,once,CATSRDGRANEKLFF,TGTGCCACCAGCAGAGATGGCAGGGCTAATGAAAAACTGTTTTTT
TRBD1,TRBV7-9,TRBJ1-1,NA,CASSPNRGAKKNTEAFF,TGTGCCAGCAGCCCAAACAGGGGGGCTAAGAAGAACACTGAAGCTTTCTTT
NA,TRBV13,TRBJ2-7,once,CASSLGTFSSSYEQYF,TGTGCCAGCAGCTTAGGGACCTTTTCTAGCTCCTACGAGCAGTACTTC
TRBD1,TRBV19,TRBJ1-1,NA,CASSVGQMNTEAFF,TGTGCCAGTAGTGTGGGACAGATGAACACTGAAGCTTTCTTT
NA,TRBV5-1,TRBJ2-7,once,CASSSFLGAGQPYEQYF,TGCGCCAGCAGCTCCTTCCTAGGCGCGGGACAGCCCTACGAGCAGTACTTC
NA,TRBV18,TRBJ1-1,NA,CASSPWGESTEAFF,TGTGCCAGCTCACCTTGGGGGGAGAGCACTGAAGCTTTCTTT
NA,TRBV7-9,TRBJ1-1,NA,CASSGGDPGAFF,TGTGCCAGCAGCGGGGGGGATCCGGGAGCTTTCTTT
TRBD2,TRBV4-2,TRBJ2-3,NA,CASSQDRTSGADTQYF,TGTGCCAGCAGCCAAGATCGGACTAGCGGGGCAGATACGCAGTATTTT
TRBD2,TRBV7-3,TRBJ2-1,NA,CASSLAGGLGGEQFF,TGTGCCAGCAGCCTAGCGGGGGGGCTCGGGGGTGAGCAGTTCTTC
NA,TRBV5-4,TRBJ2-1,NA,CASSLGAGKAYNEQFF,TGTGCCAGCAGCTTGGGGGCCGGAAAGGCCTACAATGAGCAGTTCTTC
NA,TRBV6-4,TRBJ2-2,NA,CASRRDPPTGELFF,TGTGCCAGCAGGCGGGACCCTCCCACCGGGGAGCTGTTTTTT
TRBD1,TRBV28,TRBJ1-4,NA,CASSLGQGRGKLFF,TGTGCCAGCAGTTTGGGACAGGGGCGGGGGAAACTGTTTTTT
NA,TRBV19,TRBJ2-7,NA,CASSRSEQYF,TGTGCCAGTAGTCGGAGCGAGCAGTACTTC
NA,TRBV5-6,TRBJ1-1,NA,CASSRVFSPEAFF,TGTGCCAGTTCCAGGGTGTTTAGCCCTGAAGCTTTCTTT
TRBD2,TRBV7-9,TRBJ2-1,NA,CASSLAWMRGGGYNEQFF,TGTGCCAGCAGCTTAGCATGGATGCGGGGGGGCGGTTATAATGAGCAGTTCTTC
TRBD1,TRBV9,TRBJ1-3,NA,CASRAGQGGNTIYF,TGTGCCAGCAGGGCGGGACAGGGAGGAAACACCATATATTTT
NA,TRBV28,TRBJ1-5,NA,CASSLGTNDQPQHF,TGTGCCAGCAGTCTCGGGACAAACGATCAGCCCCAGCATTTT
TRBD1,TRBV7-8,TRBJ2-7,NA,CASSFYRQGDRDEQYF,TGTGCCAGCAGCTTCTACCGACAGGGGGATCGCGACGAGCAGTACTTC
TRBD1,TRBV19,TRBJ2-3,NA,CATRTGGRDTQYF,TGTGCCACCAGGACAGGGGGCAGGGATACGCAGTATTTT
TRBD1,TRBV10-3,TRBJ1-1,NA,CAISESGTENTEAFF,TGTGCCATCAGTGAGTCGGGGACAGAGAACACTGAAGCTTTCTTT
TRBD2,TRBV30,TRBJ2-3,NA,CAWSVGLADTDTQYF,TGTGCCTGGAGTGTAGGGCTAGCGGACACAGATACGCAGTATTTT
TRBD1,TRBV4-3,TRBJ2-7,NA,CASSRDTGTDTYEQYF,TGCGCCAGCAGCCGAGATACCGGGACAGACACCTACGAGCAGTACTTC
NA,TRBV19,TRBJ1-1,few,CASTSGGSTEAFF,TGTGCCAGTACATCGGGGGGAAGCACTGAAGCTTTCTTT
TRBD1,TRBV4-3,TRBJ1-3,NA,CASSQEKLGTGTGNTIYF,TGCGCCAGCAGCCAAGAGAAACTGGGGACAGGGACTGGAAACACCATATATTTT
NA,TRBV5-1,TRBJ1-6,few,CASSSSTDLSSPLHF,TGCGCCAGCAGCTCGTCGACAGATCTCAGTTCACCCCTCCACTTT
TRBD2,TRBV5-1,TRBJ2-3,NA,CASSRVGGLEDTDTQYF,TGCGCCAGCAGTCGGGTAGGAGGACTAGAAGACACAGATACGCAGTATTTT
NA,TRBV6-1,TRBJ2-7,NA,CASSDVTGSEQYF,TGTGCCAGCAGTGATGTTACCGGGAGCGAGCAGTACTTC
TRBD1,TRBV7-9,TRBJ2-3,NA,CASSLGQGAATQYF,TGTGCCAGCAGCTTAGGGCAGGGGGCCGCAACGCAGTATTTT
NA,TRBV29-1,TRBJ1-1,once,CSVGGVDETGTEAFF,TGCAGCGTTGGAGGCGTGGACGAAACGGGGACTGAAGCTTTCTTT
NA,TRBV30,TRBJ1-2,NA,CAWSTRGIANYGYTF,TGTGCCTGGAGTACCAGAGGAATAGCTAACTATGGCTACACCTTC
NA,TRBV6-1,TRBJ1-2,NA,CASSSTGSLGSGYTF,TGTGCCAGCAGTTCTACAGGGTCCCTAGGATCAGGCTACACCTTC
NA,TRBV18,TRBJ1-2,NA,CASSPPLGYGYTF,TGTGCCAGCTCACCACCACTCGGCTATGGCTACACCTTC